The subject of this entry is one T cell receptor (beta chain). The data originate from a study of blood T cell repertoires in COVID-19. Study-wide background: Sources were T cells, B-cell-depleted T cells, or PBMCs; the material itself was cDNA or gDNA.

With 6 bases clipped from V and 0 bases from J, the junction kept 17 bases outside the gene matches. CDR3 length: 19 residues. The germline V gene has CDR1 MNHEY and CDR2 SMNVEV (reference sequence). Study members were between 18 and 89 years old and lived in some 22 US regions. Cohorts were determined from participant-reported clinical history. Profiling relied on immunoSEQ multiplex PCR, and the TCRdb table lists in-frame clones only, not all of them. Of 100,000 to 150,000 clones detected, about 86% appear once; the ten largest clones hold around 2.5%. V gene TRBV27 combines with J gene TRBJ1-1; 9 bases line up with TRBD1. This receptor was obtained from a woman aged 50 to 60 who had recovered from COVID-19. Sequencing used PBMCs or T cells enriched from blood (not recorded which). The CDR3 protein is CASSQGRTGVRFMNTEAFF. In DNA, the CDR3 is TGTGCCAGCAGCCAAGGGAGGACAGGGGTCCGGTTCATGAACACTGAAGCTTTCTTT.